The clone carrying this T cell receptor (beta chain) has just a few counts. The antigen remains undetermined. TCRdb keeps only in-frame clones here, not all; method: immunoSEQ multiplex PCR. The table has about 7,700 clones, 70% to 80% seen once. This CDR3 has 14 amino acids. V shed 6 bases and J 7 bases; nucleotides not matched to a gene: 12. CDR1 is SGHRS, CDR2 YFSETQ, per germline. The record originates from a study of STAT3 mutations in large granular lymphocyte leukemia. Regarding the study as a whole: In about 35% of the 18 patients, new TCR clonotypes emerged after therapy. At least one immunodominant TCR beta clonotype appeared in every T-cell large granular lymphocyte leukemia patient. No sample exists from the first appearance of each clone. Persisting codominant clonotypes may have hidden a small pathogenic clone.

This clonotype was sampled from a woman between 40 and 50 years old with T-cell large granular lymphocyte leukemia. Some clones in this sample may be carry-over from other donors' samples. V is TRBV5-1 and J is TRBJ1-1, with 7 bases that match TRBD1. The specimen sequenced was peripheral blood mononuclear cells. DNA for the CDR3: TGCGCCAGCACCGCGGGACAGACCGATGGTGAAGCTTTCTTT. Protein sequence: CASTAGQTDGEAFF.